The next 30 T cell receptor beta chains were all read from a single sample in a study of vaccination effects on CD4 cells after COVID-19 (dated by TCRdb to between 2020 and 2023). In the ViraFEST assay, PBMC were stimulated with viral peptide pools, and TCR sequencing was then used to find antigen-specific CD4+ T cell clonotypes based on their expansion. After around 11 days of culture, CD4+ T cells were isolated with the EasySep CD4+ T cell isolation kit. Convalescent patients had PCR-confirmed SARS-CoV-2 infection between March and December 2020, before Alpha, Beta and Delta variants emerged in the United States. Which antigens these TCRs recognize remains unknown. The library relied on the immunoSEQ multiplex PCR assay. What TCRdb holds here is the immuneACCESS table cut down to in-frame rearrangements. Part of the clones is not present; checked against another copy, under half of the missing clones reflect an unresolved V gene, and the others are unexplained. The sample contains approximately 40,000 clones, around 73% of them found a single time. The top ten hold 25% to 35% of the sample.

The sample was CD4+ T cells from PBMCs cultured with a peptide pool, taken before COVID-19 vaccination. These receptors originate from a human donor who had a prior SARS-CoV-2 infection.

V and J are TRBV2 and TRBJ2-3; the match to TRBD2 covers 8 bases. Unmatched junction bases numbered 11, after V lost 6 bases and J lost 6 bases. This CDR3 comprises 15 residues. The germline gives CDR1 SNHLY, CDR2 FYNNEI. The CDR3 region has the DNA TGTGCCAGCAGACCCCCCGGGACTAGAGGGGATACGCAGTATTTT. Protein product: CASRPPGTRGDTQYF.

This clone was detected only a few times. The CDR3, as DNA: TGTGCCAGCAGTGTTGGCTTCCCACGATACGAGCAGTACTTC. The encoded protein is CASSVGFPRYEQYF. The chain employs TRBV2 and TRBJ2-7; D remains unclear. V was trimmed by 4 bases and J by 4 bases, leaving 14 bases between them. Germline V gene lookup returns CDR1 SNHLY and CDR2 FYNNEI. The length of the CDR3 is 14 residues. The full variable domain, its missing parts supplied by reference TRBV2 and TRBJ2-7, is EPEVTQTPSHQVTQMGQEVILRCVPISNHLYFYWYRQILGQKVEFLVSFYNNEISEKSEIFDDQFSVERPDGSNFTLKIRSTKLEDSAMYFCASSVGFPRYEQYFGPGTRLTVT.

The table lists this clone with a few counts. The chain is built from TRBV11-2 and TRBJ2-7; TRBD1 matches at 8 bases. Looked up from germline, CDR1 is SGHAT and CDR2 is FQNNGV. CDR3 length equals 15 residues. J was trimmed by 2 bases and V by 5 bases; bases with no gene match: 8. CDR3 loop: CASSLIRDRTYEQYF. CDR3 nucleotide sequence: TGTGCCAGCAGCCTAATCCGGGACAGGACCTACGAGCAGTACTTC.

This chain connects TRBV2 to TRBJ2-3; D is ambiguous. The CDR3 extends over 12 amino acids. CDR1 is SNHLY and CDR2 is FYNNEI in the germline V gene. The germline V and J ends were trimmed by 2 bases and 4 bases, with 4 bases remaining between them. DNA for the CDR3: TGTGCCAGCAGTGAATTCGCAGATACGCAGTATTTT. Protein sequence: CASSEFADTQYF.

As to this clone: A much bigger clone sits one base away, suggesting this may be a read error. This chain uses TRBV7-2 with TRBJ2-7; 8 positions agree with TRBD2. CDR1 SGHTA and CDR2 FQGNSA come from the germline V gene. The V gene end was trimmed by 2 bases and the J gene end by 6 bases; junction bases not matched to a gene: 6. The length of the CDR3 is 14 residues. This chain's CDR3 is CASSLTRREVEQYF. The CDR3 DNA is TGTGCCAGCAGCTTAACAAGGCGGGAGGTCGAGCAGTACTTC.

The rearrangement uses TRBV7-2 and TRBJ2-3; TRBD2 might be the D (6 bases). This CDR3 has 14 amino acids. CDR1 and CDR2 (germline): SGHTA, FQGNSA. V lost 1 base and J lost 6, with 11 bases in between. The CDR3 is CASSLDSGDDTQYF. For the CDR3, the DNA is TGTGCCAGCAGCTTAGATTCGGGGGATGATACGCAGTATTTT.

J is TRBJ2-1 and V is TRBV27; 7 nucleotides match TRBD2. CDR1 is MNHEY and CDR2 is SMNVEV in the germline V gene (reference sequence). The V segment lost 6 bases and the J segment 0 bases; nucleotides outside the gene matches: 5. The length of the CDR3 is 15 residues. The CDR3: CASSPTSVSYNEQFF. As DNA, the CDR3 is TGTGCCAGCAGCCCAACTAGCGTCTCCTACAATGAGCAGTTCTTC.

The chain combines TRBV7-8 with TRBJ2-5; tentative D call: TRBD2 (5 bases). V lost 4 bases to trimming and J lost 2 bases, with 14 bases between them. CDR3 size: 15 residues. The V gene's germline CDR1 is SGHVS and CDR2 FQNEAQ. DNA for the CDR3: TGTGCCAGCAGCTCAGAGGTTGCGGGTCAAGAGACCCAGTACTTC. It is translated as CASSSEVAGQETQYF.

The rearrangement joins TRBV6-1 to TRBJ1-2; tentatively, D is TRBD1 (5 bases). The germline V gene encodes CDR1 MNHNS and CDR2 SASEGT. V was clipped by 3 bases and J by 3 bases, with 8 bases between them. There are 13 residues in the CDR3. The DNA for the CDR3 is TGTGCCAGCAGTGAGGACACACACTATGGCTACACCTTC. It encodes CASSEDTHYGYTF.

The V and J genes are TRBV15 and TRBJ2-3, with TRBD1 as a possible D gene (6 bases). The V gene's germline CDR1 is LNHNV and CDR2 YYDKDF (reference sequence). V lost 3 bases to trimming and J lost 2 bases, with 21 bases between them. This CDR3 is built from 18 residues. As DNA, the CDR3 is TGTGCCACCAGCAGGGGGGCGGGCGCTGCAACCTACACAGATACGCAGTATTTT. It encodes CATSRGAGAATYTDTQYF.

The J gene is TRBJ2-7, the V gene TRBV27; D gene unclear. The V gene lost 2 bases and the J gene lost 0 bases, with 14 bases spanning the gap. The germline gives CDR1 MNHEY, CDR2 SMNVEV (reference sequence). The CDR3 loop spans 16 amino acids. The CDR3 here is CASSLKVSFSSYEQYF. The DNA of the CDR3 is TGTGCCAGCAGTTTAAAAGTTTCCTTCAGCTCCTACGAGCAGTACTTC.

The gene calls are TRBV7-9 and TRBJ2-7; D remains ambiguous. Looked up from germline, CDR1 is SEHNR and CDR2 is FQNEAQ (reference sequence). V was clipped by 0 bases and J by 2 bases, with 5 bases between them. CDR3 length: 13 amino acids. This CDR3 is CASSLAGTYEQYF. CDR3 in DNA: TGTGCCAGCAGCTTAGCGGGCACCTACGAGCAGTACTTC.

The chain combines TRBV4-2 with TRBJ2-3; TRBD1 matches at 8 bases. The V segment lost 0 bases and the J segment 6 bases; nucleotides outside the gene matches: 17. There are 19 residues in the CDR3. The germline V gene encodes CDR1 LGHNA and CDR2 YNFKEQ. This CDR3 is CASSQEGVVGQGYTDTQYF. In nucleotides, the CDR3 is TGTGCCAGCAGCCAAGAGGGGGTCGTCGGACAGGGCTATACCGATACGCAGTATTTT.

This chain joins TRBV5-6 and TRBJ1-6; 8 bases are a match to TRBD1. Germline assignment: CDR1 SGHDT and CDR2 YYEEEE. The CDR3 has 16 amino acids. V shed 3 bases and J 10 bases; nucleotides not matched to a gene: 12. CDR3 bases: TGTGCCAGCAGCTCGAACAGGGGGGCCCTCGGGTCACCCCTCCACTTT. It specifies CASSSNRGALGSPLHF.

The chain uses TRBV7-2 and TRBJ1-1, with 8 bases lining up with TRBD1. CDR3 length: 14 residues. V lost 7 bases to trimming and J lost 1 base; unmatched junction nucleotides: 5. The germline V gene encodes CDR1 SGHTA and CDR2 FQGNSA. This CDR3 reads CASKGQGSNTEAFF. Written as DNA, the CDR3 is TGTGCCAGCAAAGGACAGGGTTCGAACACTGAAGCTTTCTTT.

V is TRBV11-3 and J is TRBJ2-5; D call uncertain. This CDR3 has 14 amino acids. Germline CDR1 and CDR2: SGHNT and YENEEA. Between the trimmed V and J ends, which lost 1 base and 5 bases, there was a span of 11 bases. The CDR3 is CASSLGLGRETQYF. The CDR3, as DNA: TGTGCCAGCAGCTTAGGCCTAGGCAGGGAGACCCAGTACTTC.

The rearrangement links TRBV7-2 to TRBJ2-2; the D is unclear. The CDR3 is 15 amino acids. Trimming removed 5 bases at V and 10 bases at J, with 20 bases between. The germline CDR1 and CDR2 sequences are SGHTA and FQGNSA. The CDR3 sequence is CASSPRPVAVEELFF. The CDR3 coding sequence is TGTGCCAGCAGCCCCCGCCCCGTAGCTGTGGAGGAGCTGTTTTTT.

CDR3 sequence (DNA): TGCGCCAGCAGTGTCAGTTTGTCGTCGGGGTCTAATGAAAAACTGTTTTTT. Encoded protein: CASSVSLSSGSNEKLFF. V gene TRBV10-1 combines with J gene TRBJ1-4; no firm D call. Germline CDR1 WNHNN, CDR2 SYGVQD (reference sequence). Trimming removed 4 bases at V and 3 bases at J, with 18 bases between. CDR3 length equals 17 residues.

This sequence joins TRBV5-1 and TRBJ2-1, with 9 bases aligning to TRBD2. Germline V gene lookup returns CDR1 SGHRS and CDR2 YFSETQ. Unmatched junction bases numbered 17, after V lost 0 bases and J lost 7 bases. The CDR3 loop spans 19 amino acids. Here the CDR3 reads CASSLAFRIAGERGNEQFF. The CDR3 region has the DNA TGCGCCAGCAGCTTGGCCTTTCGAATAGCGGGGGAGCGGGGTAATGAGCAGTTCTTC.

The chain links TRBV6-5 to TRBJ1-5; 7 nucleotides line up with TRBD1. The junction had 4 bases not matched to a gene; V was cut back by 8 bases and J by 0 bases. Looked up from germline, CDR1 is MNHEY and CDR2 is SVGAGI. CDR3 length: 14 residues. The CDR3 DNA reads as TGTGCCAGCGGACAGGCCCATAGCAATCAGCCCCAGCATTTT. Protein product: CASGQAHSNQPQHF.

The count of this clone is one. This chain joins TRBV7-2 and TRBJ2-7; tentatively, D is TRBD1 (7 bases). Trimming took off 0 bases at V and 2 bases at J, with 11 bases between the two ends. The CDR3 loop spans 15 amino acids. Looked up from germline, CDR1 is SGHTA and CDR2 is FQGNSA. CDR3 protein: CASSLATGRTYEQYF. CDR3 DNA: TGTGCCAGCAGCTTAGCGACAGGGAGGACCTACGAGCAGTACTTC.

The chain recombines TRBV6-6 with TRBJ2-7; D is perhaps TRBD2 (5 bases). This CDR3 spans 13 amino acids. V lost 4 bases and J 3 bases, leaving 10 bases between the germline ends. The germline V gene encodes CDR1 MNHNY and CDR2 SVGAGI (reference sequence). The chain's CDR3 is CASSFGVHYEQYF. The CDR3 region has the DNA TGTGCCAGCAGTTTCGGGGTACACTACGAGCAGTACTTC.

This clone has just a few counts. V usage is TRBV7-9 and J usage is TRBJ2-1, with D possibly TRBD2 on 5 matching bases. V was cut by 0 bases and J by 2 bases, with 8 bases left in between. The CDR3 sequence is 15 residues long. Germline V gene sequence: CDR1 SEHNR, CDR2 FQNEAQ (reference sequence). The CDR3 loop reads CASSLALATYNEQFF. CDR3 bases: TGTGCCAGCAGCTTAGCCCTAGCAACCTACAATGAGCAGTTCTTC.

This clone was recorded only once. The chain uses TRBV7-2 and TRBJ2-5, with D uncertain. The CDR3 is made up of 15 amino acids. V lost 1 base and J lost 2, with 11 bases in between. Looked up from germline, CDR1 is SGHTA and CDR2 is FQGNSA. DNA for the CDR3: TGTGCCAGCAGCTTAGACGTGACAACACAAGAGACCCAGTACTTC. Encoded protein: CASSLDVTTQETQYF.

The V and J genes are TRBV5-1 and TRBJ1-1; D not certain. The V end was cut by 0 bases, the J end by 1 base, with 10 bases between. This CDR3 is 15 amino acids long. CDR1 SGHRS and CDR2 YFSETQ come from the germline V gene. The CDR3 DNA sequence: TGCGCCAGCAGCTTGGAACGCAACAGGAACACTGAAGCTTTCTTT. It translates to CASSLERNRNTEAFF.

V gene TRBV5-1 combines with J gene TRBJ1-1; TRBD1 matches 7 bases. Germline trimming cut 0 bases from V and 6 bases from J; bases unmatched to any gene: 5. CDR1 SGHRS and CDR2 YFSETQ come from the germline V gene. The CDR3 length is 14 residues. The CDR3 reads CASSLDTGDSEAFF. In DNA, the CDR3 is TGCGCCAGCAGCTTGGATACAGGGGACTCTGAAGCTTTCTTT.

The gene calls are TRBV18 and TRBJ1-3, with D possibly TRBD1 on 5 matching bases. The germline V and J ends were trimmed by 6 bases and 6 bases, with 18 bases remaining between them. The CDR3 runs 15 residues. Germline-derived CDR1 and CDR2 are KGHSH and LQKENI. As DNA, the CDR3 is TGTGCCAGCTCTCCGTCTGGAGGGGTTGCAAACACCATATATTTT. This gives the protein CASSPSGGVANTIYF.

The chain couples TRBV15 to TRBJ2-2; 12 bases are shared with TRBD2. The V gene end was trimmed by 3 bases and the J gene end by 5 bases; junction bases not matched to a gene: 13. CDR1 and CDR2 from the germline V gene are LNHNV and YYDKDF (reference sequence). The CDR3 loop spans 19 amino acids. In nucleotides, the CDR3 is TGTGCCACCAGCAGTCGGGCTAGCGGGGGGGATGTGGGGACCGGGGAGCTGTTTTTT. Protein sequence: CATSSRASGGDVGTGELFF.

This clone was counted only a few times. V is TRBV2 and J is TRBJ2-3; unclear D gene. Germline CDR1 reads SNHLY; CDR2 reads FYNNEI. V lost 6 bases and J lost 2, with 15 bases in between. There are 15 residues in the CDR3. As DNA, the CDR3 is TGTGCCAGCAGAGACCCGACTGCGGCCACAGATACGCAGTATTTT. Translating gives CASRDPTAATDTQYF.

The J gene is TRBJ1-3, the V gene TRBV3-1 (or the pseudogene TRBV3-2); weak D call: TRBD1 (6 bases). Germline CDR1 LGHDT, CDR2 YNNKEL (reference sequence). Trimming removed 4 bases from V and 2 bases from J, with 12 bases in between. This CDR3 has 15 amino acids. Here the CDR3 reads CASSLTGNPGNTIYF. CDR3 bases: TGTGCCAGCAGCCTAACAGGGAATCCTGGAAACACCATATATTTT.